These 26 T cell receptor beta chains originate from one sample sequenced in a study of T cell repertoires in ileal Crohn's disease. This sample's time point: neoterminal ileum biopsy at postoperative endoscopy, about 6 months after surgery. Produced via immunoSEQ multiplex PCR; TCRdb's table is partial and in-frame only. The sample has 4,000 or so clones, around 85% seen once. Sequencing input: ileal tissue. These receptors came from an adult with Crohn's disease.

The chain uses TRBV9 and TRBJ2-2; D is possibly TRBD2 (6 bases). V gave up 2 bases and J gave up 8 bases, with 7 bases separating them. Germline CDR1 reads SGDLS; CDR2 reads YYNGEE. The CDR3 loop spans 12 amino acids. CDR3 residues: CASSVGGGELFF. In DNA, the CDR3 is TGTGCCAGCAGCGTGGGGGGAGGGGAGCTGTTTTTT.

This chain uses TRBV11-2 with TRBJ2-7; a weak D match, TRBD1 (5 bases). Germline V lookup: CDR1 SGHAT, CDR2 FQNNGV. Trimming removed 5 bases at V and 0 bases at J, with 20 bases between. The CDR3 spans 17 residues. The CDR3 sequence is CASSQGASGLSSYEQYF. Written as DNA, the CDR3 is TGTGCCAGCAGCCAAGGGGCTTCTGGGCTTAGCTCCTACGAGCAGTACTTC.

The rearrangement uses TRBV7-9 and TRBJ2-6; TRBD2 matches 11 bases. Germline V CDR1 and CDR2: SEHNR, FQNEAQ (reference sequence). The CDR3 has 19 amino acids. J lost 2 bases, V lost 1 base, and 7 bases had no gene match. The CDR3 coding sequence is TGTGCCAGCAGCTTAGGACTAGCGGGGACACTCGCTGGGGCCAACGTCCTGACTTTC. It codes for CASSLGLAGTLAGANVLTF.

This clone was counted a single time. The chain combines TRBV28 with TRBJ1-2; D is unclear. Germline loops: CDR1 MDHEN, CDR2 SYDVKM. V lost 3 bases to trimming and J lost 1 base, with 6 bases between them. The CDR3 length is 13 residues. CDR3 bases: TGTGCCAGCAGTTTGACGGGTAACTATGGCTACACCTTC. It is translated as CASSLTGNYGYTF.

This sequence joins TRBV5-4 and TRBJ2-5; 13 bases line up with TRBD2. The V gene end was trimmed by 4 bases and the J gene end by 1 base; junction bases not matched to a gene: 4. This CDR3 region has 16 residues. Germline V gene data show CDR1 as SGHNT and CDR2 as YYREEE (reference sequence). The CDR3 region is CASSQRLAGGQETQYF. CDR3 coding DNA: TGTGCCAGCAGCCAACGACTAGCGGGGGGCCAAGAGACCCAGTACTTC. The full variable domain, its missing parts supplied by reference TRBV5-4 and TRBJ2-5, is ETGVTQSPTHLIKTRGQQVTLRCSSQSGHNTVSWYQQALGQGPQFIFQYYREEENGRGNFPPRFSGLQFPNYSSELNVNALELDDSALYLCASSQRLAGGQETQYFGPGTRLLVL.

The rearrangement joins TRBV11-2 to TRBJ1-2; D is undetermined. V lost 5 bases, J lost 8 bases, and 12 bases lay in between. This CDR3 is 12 amino acids long. In germline, CDR1 is SGHAT, CDR2 FQNNGV. This chain's CDR3 is CASSPRPEGYTF. The CDR3 DNA sequence: TGTGCCAGCAGCCCAAGACCGGAGGGCTACACCTTC.

The J gene is TRBJ2-7, the V gene TRBV27; 7 bases map to TRBD2. V lost 3 bases and J lost 6; bases outside the gene matches: 2. Germline V gives CDR1 MNHEY, CDR2 SMNVEV (reference sequence). CDR3 length: 12 amino acids. The CDR3 DNA reads as TGTGCCAGCAGTTTCTCGGGGGGCGAGCAGTACTTC. Amino acid sequence: CASSFSGGEQYF.

V and J are TRBV5-1 and TRBJ2-5; 14 bases map to TRBD2. CDR1 and CDR2 (germline): SGHRS, YFSETQ. This CDR3 has 16 residues. J lost 5 bases, V lost 0 bases, and 3 bases had no gene match. CDR3 bases: TGCGCCAGCAGCTTGGGACTAGCGGGGGGGCCGGAGACCCAGTACTTC. As protein: CASSLGLAGGPETQYF.

The rearrangement joins TRBV19 to TRBJ1-4; 8 bases map to TRBD1. This CDR3 has 14 amino acids. The junction had 7 bases not matched to a gene; V was cut back by 5 bases and J by 8 bases. The germline V gene has CDR1 LNHDA and CDR2 SQIVND (reference sequence). The CDR3 loop reads CASSGTGAREKLFF. Written as DNA, the CDR3 is TGTGCCAGTAGTGGGACAGGAGCGCGGGAAAAACTGTTTTTT. Full variable domain (outside the CDR3, taken from reference TRBV19 and TRBJ1-4): DGGITQSPKYLFRKEGQNVTLSCEQNLNHDAMYWYRQDPGQGLRLIYYSQIVNDFQKGDIAEGYSVSREKKESFPLTVTSAQKNPTAFYLCASSGTGAREKLFFGSGTQLSVL.

This chain connects TRBV29-1 to TRBJ1-4; possibly TRBD1 for D (6 bases). Per the germline V gene, CDR1 is SQVTM and CDR2 is ANQGSEA. V lost 3 bases, J lost 2 bases, and 10 bases lay in between. The CDR3 loop spans 14 amino acids. The CDR3 bases are TGCAGCGTTGAGGGGGCGAAGACTAATGAAAAACTGTTTTTT. Its translation is CSVEGAKTNEKLFF.

The sample holds a few counts of this clone. The V call is TRBV29-1, the J call TRBJ2-7; a weak D match, TRBD1 (5 bases). Trimming removed 7 bases from V and 4 bases from J, with 11 bases in between. The CDR3 contains 11 residues. In germline, CDR1 is SQVTM, CDR2 ANQGSEA. The CDR3 protein is CSAVRGYEQYF. The CDR3 DNA follows: TGCAGCGCCGTTAGGGGATACGAGCAGTACTTC.

The chain couples TRBV7-2 to TRBJ1-1; 9 bases are shared with TRBD1. The V and J ends lost 5 bases and 10 bases, in that order; junction bases with no gene match: 8. The CDR3 contains 13 residues. Germline V gene data show CDR1 as SGHTA and CDR2 as FQGNSA. CDR3 protein: CASSLRGTGRAFF. CDR3 nucleotide sequence: TGTGCCAGCAGCCTACGCGGGACAGGGAGAGCTTTCTTT.

V and J are TRBV28 and TRBJ2-7, with 8 bases lining up with TRBD1. The CDR3 extends over 14 amino acids. V trimming: 3 bases; J trimming: 2 bases; junction bases outside the gene matches: 3. The germline CDR1 and CDR2 sequences are MDHEN and SYDVKM. CDR3 region: CASSLGTGAYEQYF. CDR3 in DNA: TGTGCCAGCAGTTTGGGGACAGGAGCCTACGAGCAGTACTTC. The full variable domain, completed using reference TRBV28 and TRBJ2-7, is DVKVTQSSRYLVKRTGEKVFLECVQDMDHENMFWYRQDPGLGLRLIYFSYDVKMKEKGDIPEGYSVSREKKERFSLILESASTNQTSMYLCASSLGTGAYEQYFGPGTRLTVT.

The genes are TRBV4-1 and TRBJ1-3, with D unclear. The germline V and J ends were trimmed by 6 bases and 1 base, with 10 bases remaining between them. This CDR3 comprises 14 residues. In germline, CDR1 is MGHRA, CDR2 YSYEKL. The CDR3 sequence is CASRLHESGNTIYF. CDR3 nucleotide sequence: TGCGCCAGCAGACTACATGAGTCTGGAAACACCATATATTTT.

The V and J genes are TRBV6-6 and TRBJ2-7; TRBD1 matches at 10 bases. The CDR3 is 15 residues long. Germline V gives CDR1 MNHNY, CDR2 SVGAGI (reference sequence). V trimming: 2 bases; J trimming: 5 bases; junction bases outside the gene matches: 6. CDR3 in amino acids: CASSYPGQGFDEQYF. The CDR3 nucleotides are TGTGCCAGCAGTTACCCGGGACAGGGGTTCGACGAGCAGTACTTC.

The chain employs TRBV7-9 and TRBJ1-1; possible D gene TRBD1, 5 bases. Germline lookup yields CDR1 SEHNR and CDR2 FQNEAQ (reference sequence). CDR3 length: 14 residues. Deletions cut 5 bases from V and 4 bases from J, with 14 bases between. In nucleotides, the CDR3 is TGTGCCAGCAGCCCCCCCCTCAGGGCCACTGAAGCTTTCTTT. It codes for CASSPPLRATEAFF. Full variable domain (missing parts from reference TRBV7-9 and TRBJ1-1): DTGVSQNPRHKITKRGQNVTFRCDPISEHNRLYWYRQTLGQGPEFLTYFQNEAQLEKSRLLSDRFSAERPKGSFSTLEIQRTEQGDSAMYLCASSPPLRATEAFFGQGTRLTVV.

The J gene is TRBJ1-1, the V gene TRBV7-3, with 10 bases fitting TRBD1. Germline V CDR1 and CDR2: SGHTA, FQGTGA. V shed 5 bases and J 5 bases; nucleotides not matched to a gene: 5. The CDR3 loop spans 14 amino acids. Here the CDR3 reads CASSPDRGRTEAFF. The CDR3 DNA sequence: TGTGCCAGCAGCCCGGACAGGGGGAGGACTGAAGCTTTCTTT.

The chain has TRBV19 and TRBJ1-2; D unresolved. V was trimmed by 3 bases and J by 0 bases, leaving 8 bases between them. The CDR3 is made up of 14 amino acids. Germline V gene sequence: CDR1 LNHDA, CDR2 SQIVND (reference sequence). In DNA, the CDR3 is TGTGCCAGTAGTATGTCCCGCGCTAACTATGGCTACACCTTC. This translates into CASSMSRANYGYTF.

V is TRBV2 and J is TRBJ1-1, with a tentative D call TRBD1 (6 bases). This CDR3 is 13 amino acids long. The ends were cut back, 7 bases at V and 1 base at J, with 10 bases in the middle. Germline-derived CDR1 and CDR2 are SNHLY and FYNNEI. Here the CDR3 reads CASKGTQNTEAFF. In DNA, the CDR3 is TGTGCCAGCAAAGGGACACAGAACACTGAAGCTTTCTTT.

The chain couples TRBV9 to TRBJ2-2; possible D gene TRBD1, 5 bases. V lost 4 bases and J lost 7, with 8 bases in between. CDR1 and CDR2 from the germline V gene are SGDLS and YYNGEE. The CDR3 runs 12 residues. The CDR3 here is CASSFQGGELFF. CDR3 coding DNA: TGTGCCAGCAGCTTTCAGGGCGGGGAGCTGTTTTTT.

V and J are TRBV19 and TRBJ2-3; D not certain. Germline V lookup: CDR1 LNHDA, CDR2 SQIVND (reference sequence). This CDR3 contains 13 residues. Trimming cost V 1 base and J 5 bases, with 7 bases left between them. As DNA, the CDR3 is TGTGCCAGTAGTATAGTGTCTCTAGATACGCAGTATTTT. Translated, it gives CASSIVSLDTQYF.

CDR3 residues: CASSGQRGSGSEQFF. The CDR3 coding sequence is TGTGCCAGCTCCGGGCAGCGGGGGAGTGGGAGTGAGCAGTTCTTC. The V gene is TRBV7-8, the J gene TRBJ2-1; 8 nucleotides line up with TRBD2. With 8 bases clipped from V and 9 bases from J, the junction kept 15 bases outside the gene matches. Germline loops: CDR1 SGHVS, CDR2 FQNEAQ. This CDR3 comprises 15 residues.

This clone was counted only a few times. The chain joins TRBV6-1 to TRBJ2-7, with 9 bases fitting TRBD2. The CDR3 runs 14 residues. The V gene end was trimmed by 2 bases and the J gene end by 2 bases; junction bases not matched to a gene: 1. CDR1 and CDR2 from the germline V gene are MNHNS and SASEGT. As DNA, the CDR3 is TGTGCCAGCAGTGAAAGCGGGGGGACCTACGAGCAGTACTTC. Translation gives CASSESGGTYEQYF.

This clone was counted once. The V call is TRBV18, the J call TRBJ1-1; tentative D call: TRBD1 (6 bases). The germline CDR1 and CDR2 sequences are KGHSH and LQKENI. Trimming took 6 bases from V and 7 from J, leaving 15 bases between them. The CDR3 loop spans 13 amino acids. The DNA for the CDR3 is TGTGCCAGCTCGCTAGGACAGACGGGTGAAGCTTTCTTT. Translating gives CASSLGQTGEAFF.

The table lists this clone with a count of one. The V call is TRBV4-1, the J call TRBJ1-1, with TRBD1 matching 8 bases. The CDR3 spans 14 residues. The germline V gene encodes CDR1 MGHRA and CDR2 YSYEKL. Trimming took 4 bases from V and 0 from J; bases not matched to a gene: 1. CDR3 loop: CASSRTGMNTEAFF. The CDR3 DNA is TGCGCCAGCAGCCGGACAGGGATGAACACTGAAGCTTTCTTT.

The CDR3 loop reads CASALGTVNQPQHF. The CDR3, as DNA: TGTGCTAGTGCCCTCGGGACAGTAAATCAGCCCCAGCATTTT. The chain joins TRBV12-5 to TRBJ1-5; 7 bases are a match to TRBD1. CDR3 length: 14 amino acids. Germline lookup yields CDR1 LGHNT and CDR2 FRNRAP. V lost 7 bases and J lost 4; bases outside the gene matches: 7.